This T cell receptor beta chain came from a study of T-cell memory formation after mild COVID-19. CDR3 length equals 14 residues. V lost 5 bases and J lost 2, with 10 bases in between. Germline loops: CDR1 MRHNA, CDR2 SNTAGT. This clonotype was detected many times. Its antigen is undetermined. General observations from the study: There was no confirmation that second-wave clones peaking on day 37 were SARS-CoV-2 specific. Clones contracting day 15 to 85 were balanced CD4/CD8; later expanders leaned CD4+. Detection of some responders pre-infection suggested pre-existing cross-reactive memory T cells participated.

After 5'RACE with constant-segment primers, TCR alpha and TCR beta cDNA libraries carrying sample barcodes and UMIs were obtained. TCRdb re-analysed the 5' RACE reads in MiXCR, keeping a single row per CDR3 protein. The sample consists of some 13,000 distinct CDR3 sequences, more than 10% of them appearing once. The chain joins TRBV6-4 to TRBJ1-5; D is unclear. The specimen was PBMCs or a T cell subset sorted from them (not recorded which). This TCR came from an adult woman who had mild COVID-19 (a few samples of this study predate the infection). Cell type and time point are not known. DNA of the CDR3: TGTGCCAGCAGTAAGGAAGAGGGCAATCAGCCCCAGCATTTT. Translation: CASSKEEGNQPQHF.